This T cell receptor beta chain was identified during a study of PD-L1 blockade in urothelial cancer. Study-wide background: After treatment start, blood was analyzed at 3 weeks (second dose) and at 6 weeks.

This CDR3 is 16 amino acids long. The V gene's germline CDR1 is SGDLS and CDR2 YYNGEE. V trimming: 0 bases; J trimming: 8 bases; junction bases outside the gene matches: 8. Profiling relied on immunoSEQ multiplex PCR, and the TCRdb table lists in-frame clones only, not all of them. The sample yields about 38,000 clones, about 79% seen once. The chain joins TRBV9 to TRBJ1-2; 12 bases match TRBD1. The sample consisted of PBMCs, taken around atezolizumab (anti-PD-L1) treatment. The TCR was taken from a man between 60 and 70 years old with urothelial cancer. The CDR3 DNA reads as TGTGCCAGCAGCGTAGATGTAGGGACAGGGGGCGCGGGCTACACCTTC. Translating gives CASSVDVGTGGAGYTF.